Sequencing of this TCR beta chain was carried out in a study of regulatory and conventional T cells in RAG deficiency. Genomic DNA came from blood regulatory T cells gated CD4+ CD25-high CD127-low. The table came from immunoSEQ multiplex PCR; TCRdb's copy has only in-frame clones and leaves some out. The sample contains about 28,000 clones, 85% to 95% of which appear only once. V shed 6 bases, J shed 7 bases, and the junction held 14 bases outside the gene matches. Germline values: CDR1 SGHRS, CDR2 YFSETQ. The CDR3 is 16 residues long. In addition, the sample was reused for a study of regulatory T cells. Per that study: The PCR used 52 TRBV and 13 TRBJ primers.

The genes are TRBV5-1 and TRBJ2-1, with 9 bases that match TRBD2. The sequence was collected from a human donor in good health. The specimen sequenced was Tregs sorted from blood. CDR3 protein: CASTPRGAGGPNEQFF. Written as DNA, the CDR3 is TGCGCCAGCACCCCAAGAGGAGCGGGGGGTCCAAATGAGCAGTTCTTC.